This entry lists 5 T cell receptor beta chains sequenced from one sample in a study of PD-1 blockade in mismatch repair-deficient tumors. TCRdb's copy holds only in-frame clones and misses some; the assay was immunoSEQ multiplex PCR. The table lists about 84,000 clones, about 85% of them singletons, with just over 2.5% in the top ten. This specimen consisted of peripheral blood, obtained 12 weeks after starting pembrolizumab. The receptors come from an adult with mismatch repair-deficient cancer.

The CDR3 region is CATSRVQGGIFNEQFF. The CDR3, as DNA: TGTGCCACCAGCAGAGTACAGGGGGGCATCTTCAATGAGCAGTTCTTC. The chain has TRBV15 and TRBJ2-1, with TRBD1 matching 8 bases. This CDR3 has 16 residues. V lost 1 base and J lost 6; bases outside the gene matches: 8. Germline lookup yields CDR1 LNHNV and CDR2 YYDKDF (reference sequence).

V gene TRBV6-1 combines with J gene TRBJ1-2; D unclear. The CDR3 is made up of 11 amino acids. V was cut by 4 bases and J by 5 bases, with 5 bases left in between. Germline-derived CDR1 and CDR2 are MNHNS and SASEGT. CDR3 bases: TGTGCCAGCAGTGTGGAGTATGGCTACACCTTC. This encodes CASSVEYGYTF.

This CDR3 reads CASSQDTGLYEQYF. CDR3 nucleotides: TGTGCCAGCAGCCAAGACACAGGTCTCTACGAGCAGTACTTC. The chain joins TRBV7-8 to TRBJ2-7; weak D call: TRBD1 (5 bases). The CDR3 extends over 14 amino acids. Germline CDR1 SGHVS, CDR2 FQNEAQ. Trimming removed 5 bases at V and 3 bases at J, with 14 bases between.

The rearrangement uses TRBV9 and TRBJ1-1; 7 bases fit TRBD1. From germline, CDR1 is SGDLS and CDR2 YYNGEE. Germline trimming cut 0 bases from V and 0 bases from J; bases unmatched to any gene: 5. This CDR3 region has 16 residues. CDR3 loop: CASSVGDSFLNTEAFF. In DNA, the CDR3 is TGTGCCAGCAGCGTAGGGGACAGCTTTTTGAACACTGAAGCTTTCTTT. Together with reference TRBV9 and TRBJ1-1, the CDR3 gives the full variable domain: DSGVTQTPKHLITATGQRVTLRCSPRSGDLSVYWYQQSLDQGLQFLIQYYNGEERAKGNILERFSAQQFPDLHSELNLSSLELGDSALYFCASSVGDSFLNTEAFFGQGTRLTVV.

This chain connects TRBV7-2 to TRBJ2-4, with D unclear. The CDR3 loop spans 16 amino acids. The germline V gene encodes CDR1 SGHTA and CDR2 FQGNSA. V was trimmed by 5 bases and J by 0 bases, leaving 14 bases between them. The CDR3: CASSQGEDLAKNIQYF. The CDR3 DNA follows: TGTGCCAGCAGCCAAGGCGAAGATCTAGCCAAAAACATTCAGTACTTC.